What follows are 29 T cell receptor beta chains derived from one specimen sequenced in a study of Graves' ophthalmopathy and Graves' hyperthyroidism listed by TCRdb under 2018. Reads for this sample came from an Illumina HiSeq 2000. For repertoire sequencing, the TCR beta CDR3 regions were amplified from RNA transcripts. The first round of RT-PCR was done with HTBI primers and the Qiagen OneStep RT-PCR kit, and was followed by a second round of multiplex PCR, then size selection and purification. Starting from the raw public reads, TCRdb applied fastp trimming at Q25, assembled clones with MiXCR and retained in-frame beta chains. One record per CDR3 amino acid sequence lists the most common genes and DNA. The sample has hundreds of thousands of distinct CDR3 sequences on record, 45% of them singletons. The top ten clonotypes cover roughly half of the sample. Material: peripheral blood. These receptor sequences come from an adult man with Graves' ophthalmopathy.

This clonotype has just a few counts. The chain recombines TRBV25-1 with TRBJ1-4, with D possibly being TRBD1 (5 bases). V gave up 2 bases and J gave up 6 bases, with 16 bases separating them. Germline V gene sequence: CDR1 MGHDK, CDR2 SYGVNS. The length of the CDR3 is 16 residues. The CDR3 is CASSEPDREADEKLFF. The CDR3 coding sequence is TGTGCCAGCAGTGAACCTGACAGAGAAGCGGATGAAAAACTGTTTTTT.

J is TRBJ1-2 and V is TRBV12-5; a possible D gene is TRBD1 (6 bases). This CDR3 has 14 amino acids. The germline gives CDR1 LGHNT, CDR2 FRNRAP. The CDR3 bases are TGTGCCAGCAGTACAGGGATCACTAACTATGGCTACACCTTC. Protein: CASSTGITNYGYTF.

This clonotype was picked up a small number of times. The chain combines TRBV24-1 with TRBJ2-2; D ambiguous. V lost 4 bases and J 4 bases, leaving 12 bases between the germline ends. The CDR3 is made up of 15 amino acids. Germline V gene lookup returns CDR1 KGHDR and CDR2 SFDVKD. The CDR3 coding sequence is TGTGCCACCAGTGACCAGCTGGAAGTCACCGGGGAGCTGTTTTTT. It codes for CATSDQLEVTGELFF.

The chain employs TRBV20-1 and TRBJ2-5; D ambiguous. Germline V gene lookup returns CDR1 DFQATT and CDR2 SNEGSKA (reference sequence). The CDR3 runs 14 residues. V dropped 6 bases and J dropped 1 base, with 15 bases sitting between them. CDR3 region: CSAERRAFQETQYF. The CDR3, as DNA: TGCAGTGCGGAGCGACGCGCGTTCCAAGAGACCCAGTACTTC.

This clonotype was recorded a few times. V and J are TRBV19 and TRBJ1-2; the D is unclear. Trimming removed 3 bases at V and 4 bases at J, with 18 bases between. This CDR3 spans 16 amino acids. Germline CDR1 is LNHDA and CDR2 is SQIVND (reference sequence). CDR3 nucleotide sequence: TGTGCCAGTAGTATTCCGATTCACCAGGCCGTCTATGGCTACACCTTC. Protein sequence: CASSIPIHQAVYGYTF.

The genes are TRBV10-2 and TRBJ2-5; 9 bases fit TRBD2. Germline V lookup: CDR1 WSHSY, CDR2 SAAADI. V lost 6 bases to trimming and J lost 5 bases; unmatched junction nucleotides: 16. This CDR3 is 17 amino acids long. The CDR3 bases are TGCGCCAGCAGCCCGAACGACCAAGGACTAGCGCGGGAGACCCAGTACTTC. It codes for CASSPNDQGLARETQYF.

The V and J genes are TRBV7-9 and TRBJ1-5; TRBD1 matches at 7 bases. The CDR3 is 14 residues long. The V and J ends lost 6 bases and 7 bases, in that order; junction bases with no gene match: 9. CDR1 is SEHNR and CDR2 is FQNEAQ in the germline V gene (reference sequence). In nucleotides, the CDR3 is TGTGCCAGCAGTGAATCAAGGGGGCGGCAGCCCCAGCATTTT. This translates into CASSESRGRQPQHF.

In this sample, this clonotype turned up many times. The V call is TRBV29-1, the J call TRBJ2-7; D unclear. V was clipped by 4 bases and J by 0 bases, with 7 bases between them. Germline CDR1 is SQVTM and CDR2 is ANQGSEA. The CDR3 is 12 residues long. Here the CDR3 DNA reads TGCAGCGTTGGCGGTGGCTCCTACGAGCAGTACTTC. Translating it yields CSVGGGSYEQYF.

The chain uses TRBV7-6 and TRBJ2-7; TRBD1 is a possible D gene (5 bases). V was clipped by 5 bases and J by 6 bases, with 8 bases between them. Germline CDR1 is SGHVS and CDR2 is FNYEAQ. This CDR3 contains 11 residues. CDR3 sequence: CASSQDSEQYF. In DNA form, the CDR3 reads TGTGCCAGCAGCCAAGACAGCGAGCAGTACTTC.

Points on this clonotype: At one boundary the junction diverges from the germline segment, which might be a read error. The genes are TRBV7-6 and TRBJ2-7; no reliable D call. CDR3 length: 13 residues. In germline, CDR1 is SGHVS, CDR2 FNYEAQ. The CDR3 spells CASSPSLGDERYF. In nucleotides, the CDR3 is TGTGCCAGCAGCCCCTCTTTAGGAGACGAGCGGTACTTC.

A note on this clonotype: Sequence at one end of the junction differs from germline and may be a read error. The chain couples TRBV5-1 to TRBJ2-5; 8 bases align to TRBD1. Germline CDR1 SGHRS, CDR2 YFSETQ. The CDR3 length is 15 residues. CDR3 residues: CASSPKGGQGRSQYF. The CDR3 DNA is TGTGCCAGCAGCCCCAAGGGAGGACAGGGAAGATCCCAGTACTTC.

The V call is TRBV7-9, the J call TRBJ2-2, with 7 bases fitting TRBD1. The CDR3 sequence is 15 residues long. CDR1 SEHNR and CDR2 FQNEAQ come from the germline V gene (reference sequence). With 5 bases clipped from V and 0 bases from J, the junction kept 3 bases outside the gene matches. The CDR3 is CASSADRANTGELFF. CDR3 sequence (DNA): TGTGCCAGCAGCGCAGACAGGGCGAACACCGGGGAGCTGTTTTTT.

The V and J genes are TRBV29-1 and TRBJ2-7; no clear D gene. Germline values: CDR1 SQVTM, CDR2 ANQGSEA. The CDR3 is made up of 12 amino acids. The CDR3 loop is CSVTTSSYEQYF. CDR3 DNA: TGCAGTGTCACAACGAGCTCCTACGAGCAGTACTTC.

This clonotype was found a few times. The chain couples TRBV10-1 to TRBJ2-2; D uncertain. This CDR3 has 14 residues. Germline assignment: CDR1 WNHNN and CDR2 SYGVQD (reference sequence). The V gene lost 6 bases and the J gene lost 0 bases, with 8 bases spanning the gap. Here the CDR3 DNA reads TGCGCCAGCAGCGACGGCTCGAACACCGGGGAGCTGTTTTTT. Translation: CASSDGSNTGELFF.

This rearrangement joins TRBV6-5 to TRBJ1-2, with 7 positions matching TRBD1. Germline V gene lookup returns CDR1 MNHEY and CDR2 SVGAGI. V dropped 5 bases and J dropped 6; count of bases not matched to a gene: 9. The CDR3 is made up of 14 amino acids. This chain's CDR3 is CASSAPGQSDGYTF. Here the CDR3 DNA reads TGTGCCAGCAGTGCCCCGGGACAGTCGGATGGCTACACCTTC.

The chain uses TRBV7-9 and TRBJ1-1; weak D call: TRBD1 (5 bases). The CDR3 totals 16 residues. Trimming removed 5 bases from V and 6 bases from J, with 22 bases in between. Germline values: CDR1 SEHNR, CDR2 FQNEAQ (reference sequence). CDR3 sequence (DNA): TGTGCCAGCAGCAATGGGTGGGGAGGAGGGGACGCTGAAGCTTTCTTT. Translating gives CASSNGWGGGDAEAFF.

This chain links TRBV7-2 with TRBJ1-1, with D possibly being TRBD1 (5 bases). The CDR3 is 15 amino acids. Trimming pared 7 bases from V and 1 base from J, leaving 16 bases between. CDR1 and CDR2 from the germline V gene are SGHTA and FQGNSA. CDR3 sequence: CASMVSAGGNTEAFF. The CDR3 nucleotides read TGTGCCAGCATGGTGTCGGCGGGGGGGAACACTGAAGCTTTCTTT.

This clonotype has just a few counts. This chain connects TRBV9 to TRBJ1-4; D gene ambiguous. CDR3 length equals 15 residues. CDR1 is SGDLS, CDR2 YYNGEE, per germline. V was trimmed by 0 bases and J by 8 bases, leaving 14 bases between them. CDR3 DNA: TGTGCCAGCAGCGTAGGAGGCCTTTTGCAGGAAAAACTGTTTTTT. Translated, it gives CASSVGGLLQEKLFF.

This sequence joins TRBV7-3 and TRBJ2-2; 10 bases are shared with TRBD1. Germline values: CDR1 SGHTA, CDR2 FQGTGA. The length of the CDR3 is 15 residues. The V gene end was trimmed by 4 bases and the J gene end by 6 bases; junction bases not matched to a gene: 5. The CDR3 protein is CASSSNGQGAGELFF. DNA of the CDR3: TGTGCCAGCAGCTCGAACGGACAGGGGGCCGGGGAGCTGTTTTTT.

The chain employs TRBV7-8 and TRBJ2-2, with unresolved D. V was clipped by 5 bases and J by 2 bases, with 18 bases between them. The CDR3 consists of 17 residues. Germline CDR1 SGHVS, CDR2 FQNEAQ. In DNA form, the CDR3 reads TGTGCCAGCAGCCAATACCTGGCAGCCTTAAACACCGGGGAGCTGTTTTTT. Translation: CASSQYLAALNTGELFF.

CDR3 DNA: TGCAGTGCTAGAGAAAGGGGCAGGGATGAGACCCAGTACTTC. It specifies CSARERGRDETQYF. The V and J genes are TRBV20-1 and TRBJ2-5; D perhaps matches TRBD1 (5 bases). This CDR3 has 14 amino acids. In germline, CDR1 is DFQATT, CDR2 SNEGSKA (reference sequence). Trimming left V 0 bases short and J 5 bases short, with 13 bases between.

This clonotype was picked up one time. J is TRBJ2-2 and V is TRBV18; unclear D gene. The V gene's germline CDR1 is KGHSH and CDR2 LQKENI. This CDR3 has 16 residues. Trimming removed 3 bases from V and 0 bases from J, with 11 bases in between. CDR3: CASSPYNAPNTGELFF. The CDR3 region has the DNA TGTGCCAGCTCACCGTATAACGCTCCGAACACCGGGGAGCTGTTTTTT.

This clonotype was seen a few times. This chain connects TRBV20-1 to TRBJ1-4, with TRBD1 as a possible D gene (6 bases). Trimming removed 1 base from V and 7 bases from J, with 13 bases in between. The CDR3 length is 14 residues. CDR1 and CDR2 (germline): DFQATT, SNEGSKA (reference sequence). The CDR3 DNA sequence: TGCAGTGCTAGAGTACAGGGAATCGCTGAAAAACTGTTTTTT. Protein sequence: CSARVQGIAEKLFF.

The rearrangement uses TRBV9 and TRBJ2-7; 7 bases match TRBD1. V trimming: 0 bases; J trimming: 3 bases; junction bases outside the gene matches: 9. The germline V gene encodes CDR1 SGDLS and CDR2 YYNGEE. The CDR3 is 16 amino acids. CDR3 sequence reads: CASSVVPTGAIYEQYF. CDR3 nucleotide sequence: TGTGCCAGCAGCGTAGTTCCTACAGGGGCTATCTACGAGCAGTACTTC.

This chain links TRBV11-2 with TRBJ2-7, with D unresolved. Trimming stripped 4 bases from V and 2 bases from J, with 9 bases between. The length of the CDR3 is 13 residues. Germline assignment: CDR1 SGHAT and CDR2 FQNNGV. For the CDR3, the DNA is TGTGCCAGCAGCTCGGACGTTCCCTACGAGCAGTACTTC. This sequence encodes CASSSDVPYEQYF.

The chain recombines TRBV10-3 with TRBJ1-2; D perhaps matches TRBD1 (5 bases). The V gene's germline CDR1 is ENHRY and CDR2 SYGVKD. The CDR3 length is 17 residues. Trimming removed 9 bases at V and 6 bases at J, with 29 bases between. CDR3 coding DNA: TGTGCCATGAGAGGGACTTCCGACTTGGGGTTGAAGGATGGCTACACCTTC. It encodes CAMRGTSDLGLKDGYTF.

The chain combines TRBV6-6 with TRBJ1-5, with a tentative D call TRBD1 (5 bases). V was cut by 0 bases and J by 9 bases, with 9 bases left in between. CDR1 and CDR2 from the germline V gene are MNHNY and SVGAGI (reference sequence). The CDR3 contains 13 residues. The CDR3 loop is CASSYSTVWPQHF. CDR3 bases: TGTGCCAGCAGTTACTCGACAGTCTGGCCCCAGCATTTT.

This clonotype turned up a few times. This chain joins TRBV7-3 and TRBJ1-1; no definite D call. V was trimmed by 0 bases and J by 5 bases, leaving 7 bases between them. The CDR3 consists of 13 residues. From germline, CDR1 is SGHTA and CDR2 FQGTGA. The CDR3 DNA reads as TGTGCCAGCAGCTTAACGTCGTTGACTGAAGCTTTCTTT. Translating gives CASSLTSLTEAFF.

In this sample, this clonotype turned up a few times. This chain links TRBV12-3 or TRBV12-4 with TRBJ1-2; TRBD1 agrees at 11 bases. This CDR3 region has 13 residues. V lost 5 bases to trimming and J lost 7 bases; unmatched junction nucleotides: 3. The CDR3 DNA sequence: TGTGCCAGCAGTCGTGGACAGGGGGCTGGCTACACCTTC. This translates into CASSRGQGAGYTF.